This T cell receptor beta chain came from a study of identical twins. Study results and limitations: Within beta out-of-frame sequences, the excess sharing observed between twins was weaker.

With respect to this clonotype: Its antigen is not identified.

Unique molecular identifiers were present on the cDNA, and a universal primer site came from template switching. TCRdb re-analysed the 5' RACE reads in MiXCR, keeping a single row per CDR3 protein. The data contain approximately 550,000 distinct CDR3 sequences, 20% to 25% of them singletons. Another study also made use of these data, one on yellow fever vaccine responses in identical twins.

The clonotype comes from a woman between 18 and 30 years old in good health. The material sequenced was CD4+ T cells sorted from blood.

The CDR3 DNA sequence: TGCGCCAGCAGCGAGGAAGGGACATTCCTGTTTTTT. Protein: CASSEEGTFLFF. The chain combines TRBV10-2 with TRBJ1-4, with D maybe TRBD1 (6 bases). The CDR3 contains 12 residues. The V gene lost 6 bases and the J gene lost 14 bases, with 16 bases spanning the gap. Germline lookup yields CDR1 WSHSY and CDR2 SAAADI.